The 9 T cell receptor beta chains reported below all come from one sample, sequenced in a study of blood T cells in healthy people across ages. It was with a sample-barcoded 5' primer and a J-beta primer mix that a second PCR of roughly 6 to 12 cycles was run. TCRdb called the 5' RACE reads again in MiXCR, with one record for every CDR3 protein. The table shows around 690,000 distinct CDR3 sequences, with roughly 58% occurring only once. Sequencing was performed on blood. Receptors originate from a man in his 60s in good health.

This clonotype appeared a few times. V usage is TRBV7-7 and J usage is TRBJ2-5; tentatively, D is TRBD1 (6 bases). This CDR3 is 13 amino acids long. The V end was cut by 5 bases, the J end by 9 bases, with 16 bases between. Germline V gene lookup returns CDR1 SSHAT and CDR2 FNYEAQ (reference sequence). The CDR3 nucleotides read TGTGCCAGCAGCACCGGACAGCCAGGGGCCCAGTACTTC. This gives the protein CASSTGQPGAQYF.

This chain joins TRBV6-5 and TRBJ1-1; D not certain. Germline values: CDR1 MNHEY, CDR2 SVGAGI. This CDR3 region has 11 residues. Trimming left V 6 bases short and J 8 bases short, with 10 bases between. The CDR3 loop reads CASRLGREAFF. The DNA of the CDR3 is TGTGCCAGCAGGCTTGGTAGGGAAGCTTTCTTT.

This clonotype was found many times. The DNA of the CDR3 is TGCGCCAGCAGTCCTGGACAGGGGACCTATGGCTACACCTTC. Protein sequence: CASSPGQGTYGYTF. The chain joins TRBV10-2 to TRBJ1-2; TRBD1 agrees at 9 bases. J gave up 4 bases and V 5 bases, and 5 bases lay outside the gene matches. The CDR3 spans 14 residues. Germline V lookup: CDR1 WSHSY, CDR2 SAAADI.

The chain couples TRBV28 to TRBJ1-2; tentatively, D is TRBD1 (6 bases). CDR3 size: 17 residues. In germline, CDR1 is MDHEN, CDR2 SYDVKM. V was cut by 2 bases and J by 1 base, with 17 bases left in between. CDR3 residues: CASSLPLTQGLNYGYTF. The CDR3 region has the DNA TGTGCCAGCAGTTTACCCCTCACACAGGGACTTAACTATGGCTACACCTTC.

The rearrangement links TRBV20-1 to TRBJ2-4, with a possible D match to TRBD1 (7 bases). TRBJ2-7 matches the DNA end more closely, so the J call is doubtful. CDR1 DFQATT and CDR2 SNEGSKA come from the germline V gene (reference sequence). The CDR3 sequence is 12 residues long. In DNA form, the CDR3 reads TGCAGTGCGCCTCAGGGGGGATACGAGCAGTACTTC. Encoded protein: CSAPQGGYEQYF.

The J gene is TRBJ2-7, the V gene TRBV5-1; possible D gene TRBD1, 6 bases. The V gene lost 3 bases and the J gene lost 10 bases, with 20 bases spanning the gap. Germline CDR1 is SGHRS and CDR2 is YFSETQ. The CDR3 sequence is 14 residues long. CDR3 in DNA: TGCGCCAGCAGCTCTGGACAGTACCAAGAGATCCAGTACTTC. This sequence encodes CASSSGQYQEIQYF.

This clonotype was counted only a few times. The CDR3 loop reads CASSYSASVAGGQYEQYF. CDR3 DNA sequence: TGTGCCAGCAGTTACTCGGCCTCTGTAGCGGGGGGGCAATACGAGCAGTACTTC. This chain uses TRBV6-2 or TRBV6-3 with TRBJ2-5; 11 bases align to TRBD2. The J call may be in error: the DNA end matches TRBJ2-7 better. Germline CDR1 reads MNHEY; CDR2 reads SVGEGT. The length of the CDR3 is 18 residues.

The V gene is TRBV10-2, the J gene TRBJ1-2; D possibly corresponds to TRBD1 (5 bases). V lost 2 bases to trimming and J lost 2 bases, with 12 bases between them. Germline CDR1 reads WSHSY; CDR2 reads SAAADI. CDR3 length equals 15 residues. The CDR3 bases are TGCGCCAGCAGTGAGCCCCAGGGAGGGAACTATGGCTACACCTTC. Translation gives CASSEPQGGNYGYTF.

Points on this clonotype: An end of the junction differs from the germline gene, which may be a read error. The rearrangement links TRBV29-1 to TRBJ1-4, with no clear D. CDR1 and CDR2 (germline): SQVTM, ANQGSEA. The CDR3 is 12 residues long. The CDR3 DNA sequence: TGCAGCGTTTGGGCAACTAATGCAAAACTGTTTTTT. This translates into CSVWATNAKLFF.